This TCR beta chain appears in the sequencing data of a study of cytomegalovirus exposure and HLA in healthy donors (dated by TCRdb to 2016 to 2017). About the investigation overall: An earlier analysis of approximately 600 of the donors reported approximately 300 Gb of sequence data and 117 million unique TCR beta sequences from roughly 200 million T cells. An early release that covered fewer than 800 HLA-typed donors contained around 330 gigabases of sequencing data and 70 million to 100 million unique TCR sequences. Among the approximately 430 genotyped donors, approximately 76% belonged to the genetic ancestry cluster associated with self-reported Caucasian donors. The study aimed to test whether cataloging public T cell receptors could reveal signatures of past pathogen exposure. The T cell repertoires of under 700 subjects were profiled by immunosequencing and related to cytomegalovirus serostatus. Besides the first cohort of about 730 subjects, a separate validation cohort made up of 120 or so different subjects was used. The study combined high-throughput TCR immunosequencing, statistical association of individual TCRs with disease status, and machine learning to predict cytomegalovirus infection status. To study patterns of TCR occurrence, a later analysis re-analyzed previously published TCR beta repertoires from under 750 donors and added high-resolution HLA genotyping. In the later analysis, no new phenotypic data were used to find candidate immune exposures; instead, reliance was placed on TCR beta sequences and their occurrence across donors. An earlier analysis of around 540 of the donors applied high-throughput TCR beta sequencing to assess whether each TCR beta V gene segment acted as functional or pseudogenic. Donor age, sex, ethnicity and CMV serostatus were compiled together with the repertoire data. A later genetic analysis used genome-wide SNP genotypes for about 60% of the 666 donors, treating that subset as a discovery cohort. All discovery cohort repertoires had been generated using a single sequencing platform. HLA typing included class I and class II loci at four-digit resolution. The number of donors typed differed by locus, with about 620-630 for A, B, C, DRB1 and DQB1, around 500 for DQA1, under 610 for DPA1, and approximately 470 for DPB1. Several DR-DQ haplotypes were treated as single units for association and clustering because of strong linkage in the cohort. Among almost 400 genotyped donors of the cohort, an average of around 240,000 unique TCR beta nucleotide sequences were sequenced per donor, around 20% of them non-productive. The paper as a whole reports these results and caveats: In an earlier analysis of some 500 of the donors, most TCR beta V segments appeared in productive rearrangements about 87% or about 30% of the time, broadly matching IMGT annotations. For the cohort, immune exposure information was limited to CMV serostatus. The classifier was reported to diagnose cytomegalovirus status with high specificity and sensitivity in both the original and validation cohorts. A later analysis found that HLA-associated TCR beta chains were more clonally expanded and had lower generation probabilities than equally common non-associated chains. HLA typing was unavailable for some donors at each locus, so association tests used only the typed subset. In a later analysis, several top co-occurrence clusters were reported to appear linked to parvovirus B19, influenza, CMV and Epstein-Barr virus. Only TCR beta chains were sequenced in this cohort, and the absence of alpha or paired-chain data limited detectable features. While some public TCRs were present in many individuals, most TCR sequences turned up only very rarely across donors. A further reported finding was that TCR beta sequences accurately predicted the HLA-A and HLA-B alleles for most subjects in the first cohort. Linkage disequilibrium might explain the correlated functional status among segregating V segments, but an unknown experimental factor could not be excluded. A group of highly shared sequence variants was considered likely to be a technical artifact of the sequencing pipeline. According to a later analysis, TCR association rates differed among HLA loci, with DRB1 alleles showing the most associated TCRs and HLA-C alleles showing the fewest. In a later analysis, about 16,000 TCR beta sequences were associated with specific HLA alleles at a false discovery rate of 0.05. Around 16 rarely observed V segments, including chromosome 9 orphons, were excluded from the earlier analysis of almost 600 of the donors because counts were too low. According to the authors, the approach could potentially be generalized to other disease states and immunological phenotypes. V-gene and J-gene trimming of TCR beta chains was associated with a missense DCLRE1C variant in a later genetic analysis, and the association was replicated in an independent cohort. The study gave a list of more than 150 TCR beta chains associated with cytomegalovirus. The 87-base-pair reads could not distinguish some IMGT-functional V segments, including TRBV6-2 and TRBV6-3, so those segments were excluded. In vitro tests confirmed that a few of the cytomegalovirus-associated TCR beta chains recognize cytomegalovirus antigens. According to a later analysis, most CMV-associated TCR beta chains appeared to be HLA-restricted, and the HLA associations seemed to be driven largely by CMV exposure. According to a later genetic analysis, donors in an Asian-associated ancestry cluster had fewer N-insertions in productive TCRs than the approximately 650-donor mean. Strong co-occurrence of HLA alleles, especially DR and DQ, made assigning TCR associations to individual alleles difficult. Sequencing depth was assumed to be roughly uniform across donors in the presence/absence analyses, though that assumption may not hold.

The junction shows trimming of 6 bases on V and 6 bases on J, plus 12 bases between the germline ends. The CDR3 holds 13 amino acids from the cysteine to the phenylalanine. The read is trimmed to its CDR3 DNA, 39 bases read in frame from base 1. For CDR1 and CDR2, the germline V gene lists MNHNS and SASEGT. The cohort was made up of 500 to 800 healthy bone marrow donors. All cohort members were sampled while nominally healthy, although unrecorded immune exposures were likely present. The donor was CMV seronegative and belonged to the group of under 400 seronegative cohort members. Every donor gave a peripheral blood sample, and the peripheral blood mononuclear cells from that sample were used for TCR beta sequencing. The Qiagen DNeasy Blood Extraction Kit was used to extract genomic DNA from the blood cell samples. Comments on this clone: Its recognized antigen is unknown.

Libraries came from the immunoSEQ multiplex PCR assay. The multiplex PCR relied on a mix of 60 forward primers for TCR Vbeta segments and 13 reverse primers for TCR Jbeta segments. The CDR3 region of rearranged TCR beta genes was amplified from genomic DNA with a multiplex PCR assay. The Illumina HiSeq System was used to sequence the amplified TCR beta libraries as 87-base-pair reads. Per the authors' processing: A later analysis tallied around 87 million unique TCR beta chains across the roughly 610 repertoires, and about 12 million of those chains were shared by two or more donors. A nearest-neighbor algorithm error-corrected the raw reads and collapsed the reads into unique sequences, merging closely related sequences to remove PCR and sequencing errors. CDR3 sequences were aligned to IMGT reference sequences to assign V, D and J gene segments. For a sequence to be retained, a match of at least six nucleotides to both a V gene segment and a J gene segment was required. Rearrangements were called productive when the CDR3 lacked stop codons and stayed in frame with V and J; all others were non-productive. CDR3 was defined by IMGT convention, running from the second conserved V-encoded cysteine to the conserved J-encoded phenylalanine. The earlier analysis of some 580 of the donors excluded any sequence lacking an unambiguous match to a single V gene segment. In an earlier analysis of several hundred of the donors, V segments were called functional above 56.7% productive rearrangements and were called segregating when the between-donor standard deviation exceeded 5%. A statistical classification framework was developed to diagnose cytomegalovirus status using the catalog of TCR beta chain sequences. V and J gene assignment, in a later analysis, came from comparing TCR nucleotide sequences with IMGT/GENE-DB human TR gene sequences. A later analysis assigned CDR3 sequences and most-parsimonious VDJ recombination scenarios with the TCRdist pipeline. In a later analysis, every TCR beta chain was defined by the combination of its CDR3 amino acid sequence and its V-gene family, and reads without a unique V-gene family were dropped. To address suspected cross-contamination and a sequencing artifact, a later analysis removed 592 highly shared, low-generation-probability nucleotide sequences. In a later analysis, a clonal expansion index for each public chain was calculated from normalized within-repertoire ranks of inferred template counts. In a later analysis, generation probabilities were computed using a VDJ recombination model fitted to out-of-frame rearrangements, and the results were checked against IGoR. In a later analysis, hypergeometric tests were used to score TCR-TCR, TCR-HLA and TCR-CMV co-occurrence, with a repertoire-size bias correction applied to TCR pairs. False discovery rates were estimated in a later analysis by permuting HLA or CMV assignments 20 times. In a later analysis, co-occurring TCRs were grouped using DBSCAN, and TCRdist sequence similarity was added for clustering within HLA-allele-positive subsets. Repertoires with fewer than 30,000 or more than 120,000 public chains, plus five repertoires with anomalous nucleotide sharing, were excluded from co-occurrence clustering. Held by TCRdb, this immuneACCESS table contains in-frame sequences only and omits some clones. Under half of the omission traces to an unresolved V gene where checked; the cause of the rest is unknown. V, J and clone size reflect that table, while D and trimming were determined from the DNA. This sample's listing comprises some 180,000 clones. The ten largest account for 6.5% of the sample.

The chain is assembled from TRBV6-1 and TRBJ2-1; a tentative D match to TRBD1 spans 5 bases. This TCR came from a man between 25 and 39 years old in good health and CMV-seronegative. The sequencing sample was made of PBMCs. The nucleotide sequence reads as follows: TGTGCCAGCAGAGACAGTCACCCCAATGAGCAGTTCTTC. Translated, it reads CASRDSHPNEQFF.